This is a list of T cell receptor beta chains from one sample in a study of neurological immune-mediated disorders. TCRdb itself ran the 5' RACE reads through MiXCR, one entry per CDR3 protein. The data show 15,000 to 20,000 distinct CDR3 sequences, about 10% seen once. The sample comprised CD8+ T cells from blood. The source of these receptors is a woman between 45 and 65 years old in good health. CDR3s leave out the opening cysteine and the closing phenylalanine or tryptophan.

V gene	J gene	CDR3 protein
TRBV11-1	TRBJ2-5	ASSSFRDREETQY
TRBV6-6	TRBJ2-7	ASSPGLAGGPLYEQY
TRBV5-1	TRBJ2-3	ASSLGGGAADTQY
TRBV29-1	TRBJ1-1	SVEDRPPGGNTEAF
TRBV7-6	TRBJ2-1	ASSFAAGSGRANEQF
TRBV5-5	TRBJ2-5	ASGLAGSETQY
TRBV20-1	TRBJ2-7	SAWGQNYEQY
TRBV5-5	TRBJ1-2	ASSLEVGPYGYT
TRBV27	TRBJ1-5	ASSHGRSNQPQH
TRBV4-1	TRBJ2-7	ASSQGVDYEQY
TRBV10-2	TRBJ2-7	AVRGGGSYEQY
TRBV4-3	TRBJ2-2	SSSQDLGLPGELF
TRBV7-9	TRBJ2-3	ASSLSLTDTQY
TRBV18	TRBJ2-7	ASSRGYYEQY
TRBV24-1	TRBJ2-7	ATSDPLRSEQY
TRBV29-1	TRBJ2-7	SVEFPTGGHPYEQY
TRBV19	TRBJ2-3	ATHGGLAGALDTQY
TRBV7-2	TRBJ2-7	ASSLFRLDEQY
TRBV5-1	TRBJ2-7	ASSFSTSGDPYEQY
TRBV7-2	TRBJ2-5	ASSRRTGVPETQY
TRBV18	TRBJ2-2	ASSPGDTGELF
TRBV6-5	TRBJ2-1	ASSSSGGAFNEQF
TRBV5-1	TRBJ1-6	ASSTGQVIDSPLH
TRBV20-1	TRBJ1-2	SARDLIQAHYGYT
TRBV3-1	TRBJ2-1	ASSQVSSTNEQF
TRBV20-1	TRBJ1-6	SARDTYSYNSPLH
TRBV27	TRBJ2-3	ASSLTPTPRDTQY
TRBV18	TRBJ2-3	ASSPPEWLQRELDTQY
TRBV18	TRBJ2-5	ASSPPRTGSSETQY
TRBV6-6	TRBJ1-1	ASPKGGPQISDTEAF
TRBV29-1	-	SVGTASYEQY
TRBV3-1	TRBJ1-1	ASSQVQNTEAF
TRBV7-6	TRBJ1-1	ASSRSRSTEAF
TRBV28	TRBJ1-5	ASNIQGGNQPQH
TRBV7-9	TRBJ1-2	ASSQTGIYGYT
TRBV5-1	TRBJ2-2	ASSPEGGPGGELF
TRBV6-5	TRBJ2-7	ASSYGAATSEQY
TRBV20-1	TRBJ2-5	SAEGQGLETQY
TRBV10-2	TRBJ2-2	ASNTGVGAGELF
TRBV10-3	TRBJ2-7	AIRDSSYEQY
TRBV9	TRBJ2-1	ASSVSYLANNEQF
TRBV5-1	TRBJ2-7	ASRGTGDYEQY
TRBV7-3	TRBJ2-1	ASSLYLGTDNEQF
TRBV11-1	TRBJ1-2	ASSLTELNGYT
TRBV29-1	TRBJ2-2	SVDRENTGELF
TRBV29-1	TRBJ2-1	SVEEVSSYNEQF
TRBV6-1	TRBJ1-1	ASKGGEAF
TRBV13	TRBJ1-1	ASSLSGWGEAF
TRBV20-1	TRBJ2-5	SAPYPNDGGETQY
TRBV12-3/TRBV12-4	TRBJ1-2	ASRSQGGNYGYT
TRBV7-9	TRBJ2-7	ASSGTGWEEQY